A selection of T cell receptor beta chains follows, all from one sample in a study of T cells in Graves' hyperthyroidism and ophthalmopathy. TCRdb analysed the multiplex PCR reads with MiXCR anew, one entry per CDR3 protein. This sample has about 290,000 distinct CDR3 sequences, with roughly 18% found just once. The sample was blood. All receptors come from a man in his fifties with Graves' ophthalmopathy. The CDR3 runs from the conserved cysteine through the conserved F or W. A D gene is named only where the DNA matches it firmly. Size is omitted from some rows. Given values are once, few, many or a class for expanded clones.

D gene	J gene	V gene	clone size	CDR3 protein	CDR3 DNA
-	TRBJ2-2	TRBV28	few	CASRRETGELFF	TGTGCCAGCAGGAGGGAGACCGGGGAGCTGTTTTTT
TRBD2	TRBJ2-7	TRBV7-2	-	CASSLGLAGLGASEQYF	TGTGCCAGCAGCTTAGGACTAGCGGGGTTGGGGGCCTCCGAGCAGTACTTC
TRBD2	TRBJ2-3	TRBV10-3	-	CAIRGSGSTDTQYF	TGTGCCATCAGGGGTAGCGGGAGCACAGATACGCAGTATTTT
TRBD2	TRBJ2-7	TRBV15	few	CATSIGTSGRGGEQYF	TGTGCCACCAGCATAGGGACTAGCGGGAGGGGCGGCGAGCAGTACTTC
-	TRBJ2-1	TRBV3-1	many	CASSQDLPRAGEQFF	TGTGCCAGCAGCCAAGATCTTCCGCGGGCGGGTGAGCAGTTCTTC
-	TRBJ1-5	TRBV28	many	CAAQGGGNQPQHF	TGTGCCGCACAGGGTGGCGGCAATCAGCCCCAGCATTTT
TRBD2	TRBJ2-3	TRBV12-3/TRBV12-4	many	CASSPSGTSTDTQYF	TGTGCCAGCAGTCCTAGCGGAACTAGCACAGATACGCAGTATTTT
-	TRBJ2-2	TRBV25-1	-	CASSYGMNTGELFF	TGTGCCAGCAGTTACGGGATGAACACCGGGGAGCTGTTTTTT
-	TRBJ2-3	TRBV20-1	many	CTNQGRAGEDTQYF	TGCACCAACCAGGGGAGGGCGGGAGAAGATACGCAGTATTTT
TRBD2	TRBJ2-5	TRBV4-1	few	CASSHGLATETQYF	TGCGCCAGCAGCCACGGACTAGCGACAGAGACCCAGTACTTC
-	TRBJ1-5	TRBV20-1	few	CSARDPYMVGQPQHF	TGCAGTGCTAGAGACCCCTACATGGTCGGGCAGCCCCAGCATTTT
-	TRBJ2-1	TRBV7-3	-	CASSLTPREQFF	TGTGCCAGCAGCTTAACTCCGCGGGAGCAGTTCTTC
TRBD2	TRBJ2-1	TRBV6-2/TRBV6-3	few	CASGKGLAGGGNEQFF	TGTGCCAGCGGAAAGGGGCTAGCGGGAGGAGGCAATGAGCAGTTCTTC
-	TRBJ1-5	TRBV5-1	-	CASSPAPPDSRSNQPQHF	TGCGCCAGCAGCCCCGCCCCCCCTGACAGCCGAAGCAATCAGCCCCAGCATTTT
TRBD2	TRBJ2-3	TRBV10-3	many	CAISESIQREIGPQYF	TGTGCCATCAGTGAGTCTATCCAGCGGGAGATTGGGCCGCAGTATTTT
-	TRBJ2-1	TRBV19	-	CASSTYRDPANEQFF	TGTGCCAGTAGTACATACCGGGACCCGGCGAATGAGCAGTTCTTC
TRBD1	TRBJ2-1	TRBV6-2/TRBV6-3	few	CASSPGGARSYNEQFF	TGTGCCAGCAGTCCAGGGGGCGCCCGGTCCTACAATGAGCAGTTCTTC
-	TRBJ2-7	TRBV27	-	CASSPHDSFYEQYF	TGTGCCAGCAGTCCACATGACTCTTTCTACGAGCAGTACTTC
TRBD1	TRBJ2-7	TRBV28	many	CASSARDRASYEQYF	TGTGCCAGCAGCGCCCGGGACAGGGCAAGTTACGAGCAGTACTTC
-	TRBJ2-5	TRBV20-1	-	CSARVMIGQSSPQYF	TGCAGTGCTAGAGTAATGATCGGACAGTCCTCCCCCCAGTACTTC
-	TRBJ1-4	TRBV12-3/TRBV12-4	many	CASNRAATNEKLFF	TGTGCCAGCAACCGGGCCGCAACTAATGAAAAACTGTTTTTT
-	TRBJ2-2	TRBV20-1	many	CSTTNTGELFF	TGCAGTACCACGAACACCGGGGAGCTGTTTTTT
-	TRBJ2-3	TRBV7-3	many	CASSLTPSADTQYF	TGTGCCAGCAGCTTAACGCCTAGCGCAGATACGCAGTATTTT
TRBD1	TRBJ1-2	TRBV11-3	-	CASSAPSTGGGYTF	TGTGCCAGCAGCGCACCTTCGACAGGGGGCGGCTACACCTTC
-	TRBJ1-6	TRBV11-2	many	CASSLEGRGYSPLHF	TGTGCCAGCAGCTTAGAGGGCAGGGGTTATTCACCCCTCCACTTT
TRBD2	TRBJ2-1	TRBV19	few	CASSFVAGEQFF	TGTGCCAGTAGTTTTGTAGCGGGGGAGCAGTTCTTC
TRBD1	TRBJ1-2	TRBV5-1	many	CASSLVGPGGAEGNGYTF	TGCGCCAGCAGCTTGGTTGGTCCAGGGGGCGCAGAGGGGAATGGCTACACCTTC
-	TRBJ1-2	TRBV7-9	many	CASSLAADPNYGYTF	TGTGCCAGCAGCTTAGCGGCCGACCCCAACTATGGCTACACCTTC
TRBD1	TRBJ1-2	TRBV28	many	CASSLQGASHGYTF	TGTGCCAGCAGTTTACAGGGGGCGAGCCATGGCTACACCTTC
TRBD2	TRBJ2-1	TRBV5-6	few	CASSWGRVEQFF	TGTGCCAGCAGCTGGGGGAGGGTAGAGCAGTTCTTC
-	TRBJ1-1	TRBV9	-	CASSVAMNTEAFF	TGTGCCAGCAGCGTAGCTATGAACACTGAAGCTTTCTTT
-	TRBJ2-1	TRBV29-1	-	CSVNLLADPYNEQFF	TGCAGCGTCAACCTCTTAGCAGATCCTTACAATGAGCAGTTCTTC
-	TRBJ1-3	TRBV4-2	-	CASSQDDRPQATIYF	TGTGCCAGCAGCCAAGATGACAGGCCTCAAGCCACCATATATTTT
-	TRBJ2-2	TRBV20-1	few	CSARDVAGPNTGELFF	TGCAGTGCTAGAGATGTCGCAGGTCCCAACACCGGGGAGCTGTTTTTT
-	TRBJ1-5	TRBV20-1	-	CSARGGQGNNQPQHF	TGCAGTGCTAGAGGCGGGCAGGGAAACAATCAGCCCCAGCATTTT
-	TRBJ1-4	TRBV6-1	-	CASHRRPNGDEKLFF	TGTGCCAGCCACCGAAGGCCAAACGGAGATGAAAAACTGTTTTTT
TRBD1	TRBJ1-4	TRBV30	-	CAWTATGTNEKLFF	TGTGCCTGGACTGCGACAGGGACTAATGAAAAACTGTTTTTT
-	TRBJ1-6	TRBV18	many	CASSRTGSSYNSPLHF	TGTGCCAGCTCACGGACGGGCAGCTCCTATAATTCACCCCTCCACTTT
-	TRBJ2-1	TRBV9	few	CASSTTGRDGVRSYNEQFF	TGTGCCAGCAGCACGACAGGGCGGGATGGCGTCCGCTCCTACAATGAGCAGTTCTTC
TRBD2	TRBJ2-5	TRBV6-4	few	CASSDLAGEGTQYF	TGTGCCAGCAGTGACTTAGCGGGAGAGGGGACCCAGTACTTC
TRBD1	TRBJ2-6	TRBV29-1	-	CSVLTARDRVSGANVLTF	TGCAGCGTTCTTACGGCCCGGGACAGGGTGTCTGGGGCCAACGTCCTGACTTTC
TRBD2	TRBJ2-5	TRBV12-3/TRBV12-4	many	CASSYLRGIETQYF	TGTGCCAGCAGTTACCTGCGGGGGATAGAGACCCAGTACTTC
-	TRBJ2-7	TRBV28	many	CASSWDLSGSYEQYF	TGTGCCAGCAGTTGGGACTTATCCGGCTCCTACGAGCAGTACTTC
-	TRBJ2-2	TRBV9	-	CASSVATGGGELFF	TGTGCCAGCAGCGTAGCTACCGGGGGCGGGGAGCTGTTTTTT
-	TRBJ1-2	TRBV20-1	many	CSASRVMGAHYYGYTF	TGCAGTGCTAGTCGCGTAATGGGGGCCCATTACTATGGCTACACCTTC
TRBD2	TRBJ2-7	TRBV14	few	CASSQDLPSGKAFPEQYF	TGTGCCAGCAGCCAAGATCTCCCTAGCGGGAAGGCTTTTCCCGAGCAGTACTTC
-	TRBJ1-2	TRBV19	-	CASTLGANYGYTF	TGTGCCAGTACCCTCGGAGCTAACTATGGCTACACCTTC
-	TRBJ2-3	TRBV7-9	-	CASSPQGRAIHTQYF	TGTGCCAGCAGCCCCCAGGGCAGGGCCATACATACGCAGTATTTT
-	TRBJ2-5	TRBV7-9	many	CASSLEAGTGTQYF	TGTGCCAGCAGCTTAGAGGCGGGTACCGGGACCCAGTACTTC
TRBD2	TRBJ2-2	TRBV5-4	-	CASSYLAGRNTGELFF	TGTGCCAGCAGCTATCTAGCGGGAAGGAACACCGGGGAGCTGTTTTTT
TRBD1	TRBJ1-2	TRBV28	many	CASSPTGAGYGYTF	TGTGCCAGCAGTCCTACAGGGGCGGGCTATGGCTACACCTTC
-	TRBJ2-1	TRBV24-1	-	CATSLTGASYNEQFF	TGTGCCACCAGTCTTACCGGGGCGTCCTACAATGAGCAGTTCTTC
TRBD2	TRBJ2-2	TRBV6-2/TRBV6-3	-	CASGLVWRELETGELFF	TGTGCCAGCGGCTTGGTGTGGCGGGAGTTAGAAACCGGGGAGCTGTTTTTT
TRBD1	TRBJ2-2	TRBV7-9	many	CASSRDRGYLTGELFF	TGTGCCAGCAGCAGGGACAGGGGCTACCTTACCGGGGAGCTGTTTTTT
TRBD1	TRBJ1-3	TRBV3-1	-	CASSSQGAAGNTIYF	TGTGCCAGCAGCTCCCAGGGGGCGGCTGGAAACACCATATATTTT
-	TRBJ2-1	TRBV7-3	-	CASSLSANEQFF	TGTGCCAGCAGCTTAAGTGCCAATGAGCAGTTCTTC
-	TRBJ2-7	TRBV12-3/TRBV12-4	many	CASSSGTHGSYEQYF	TGTGCCAGCAGTTCCGGGACTCACGGCTCCTACGAGCAGTACTTC
-	TRBJ1-2	TRBV20-1	few	CSARIQGGDYGYTF	TGCAGTGCTAGGATACAGGGCGGCGACTATGGCTACACCTTC
-	TRBJ2-2	TRBV9	few	CASSVGGAGELFF	TGTGCCAGCAGCGTCGGGGGCGCCGGGGAGCTGTTTTTT
-	TRBJ1-2	TRBV13	-	CASSRGWRTTNYGYTF	TGTGCCAGCAGCCGGGGGTGGAGGACAACTAACTATGGCTACACCTTC